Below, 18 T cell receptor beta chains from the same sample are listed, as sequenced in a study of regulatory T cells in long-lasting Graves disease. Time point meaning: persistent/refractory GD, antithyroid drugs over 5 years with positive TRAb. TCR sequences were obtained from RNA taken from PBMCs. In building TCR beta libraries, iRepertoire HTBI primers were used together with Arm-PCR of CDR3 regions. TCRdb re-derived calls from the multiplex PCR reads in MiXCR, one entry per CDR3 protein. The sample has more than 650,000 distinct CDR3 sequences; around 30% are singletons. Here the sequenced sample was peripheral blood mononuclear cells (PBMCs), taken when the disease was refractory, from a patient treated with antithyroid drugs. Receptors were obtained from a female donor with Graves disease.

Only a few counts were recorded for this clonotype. The CDR3 is CASSINFWTGRANTEAFF. The DNA of the CDR3 is TGTGCCAGTAGTATAAACTTCTGGACAGGGAGAGCGAACACTGAAGCTTTCTTT. The chain couples TRBV19 to TRBJ1-1; 8 nucleotides match TRBD1. Germline assignment: CDR1 LNHDA and CDR2 SQIVND (reference sequence). V shed 2 bases, J shed 1 base, and the junction held 12 bases outside the gene matches. The CDR3 is 18 residues long.

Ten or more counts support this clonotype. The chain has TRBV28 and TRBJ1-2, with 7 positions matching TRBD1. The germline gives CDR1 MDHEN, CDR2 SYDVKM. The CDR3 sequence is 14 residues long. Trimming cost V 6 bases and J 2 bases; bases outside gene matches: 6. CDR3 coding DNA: TGTGCCAGCAGCTTGGGACAGAGCAACTATGGCTACACCTTC. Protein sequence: CASSLGQSNYGYTF.

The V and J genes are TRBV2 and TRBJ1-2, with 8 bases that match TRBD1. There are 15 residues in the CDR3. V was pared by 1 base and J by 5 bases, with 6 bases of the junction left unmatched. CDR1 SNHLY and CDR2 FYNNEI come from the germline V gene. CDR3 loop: CASSEVDRVLYGYTF. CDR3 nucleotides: TGTGCCAGCAGTGAAGTGGACAGGGTATTGTATGGCTACACCTTC.

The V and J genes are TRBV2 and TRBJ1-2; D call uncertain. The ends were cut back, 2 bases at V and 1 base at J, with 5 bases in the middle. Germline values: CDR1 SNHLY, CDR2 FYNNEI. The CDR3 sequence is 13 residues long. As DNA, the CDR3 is TGTGCCAGCAGTGAAAACATTAACTATGGCTACACCTTC. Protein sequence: CASSENINYGYTF.

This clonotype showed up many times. CDR3 sequence reads: CASLEVGTGAFF. Written as DNA, the CDR3 is TGTGCCAGCCTAGAGGTTGGGACAGGCGCTTTCTTT. The chain uses TRBV28 and TRBJ1-1, with TRBD1 matching 8 bases. Germline V lookup: CDR1 MDHEN, CDR2 SYDVKM. Trimming removed 8 bases from V and 11 bases from J; junction bases left unmatched: 10. The CDR3 sequence is 12 residues long.

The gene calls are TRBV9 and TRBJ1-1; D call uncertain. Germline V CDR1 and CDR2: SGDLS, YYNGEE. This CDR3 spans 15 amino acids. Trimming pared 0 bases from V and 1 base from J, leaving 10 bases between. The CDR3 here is CASSVGPGRNTEAFF. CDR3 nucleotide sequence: TGTGCCAGCAGCGTAGGTCCGGGGAGGAACACTGAAGCTTTCTTT.

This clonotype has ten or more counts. The CDR3 DNA is TGTGCCAGCAGCGGCGGGACAGGGAACATTCAGTACTTC. Translation gives CASSGGTGNIQYF. The J gene is TRBJ2-4, the V gene TRBV12-3 or TRBV12-4, with 9 bases matching TRBD1. The J segment lost 7 bases and the V segment lost 6 bases, leaving 4 bases of the junction unmatched. This CDR3 has 13 residues.

The CDR3 DNA follows: TGCAGTGCTAAAAACGGGACCCTAGATCTCTGCGAGCAGTACTTC. This codes for CSAKNGTLDLCEQYF. This sequence joins TRBV20-1 and TRBJ2-7; either TRBD1 or TRBD2 may supply D (5 bases each). The CDR3 has 15 amino acids. The V gene's germline CDR1 is DFQATT and CDR2 SNEGSKA (reference sequence). Deletions cut 4 bases from V and 6 bases from J, with 22 bases between.

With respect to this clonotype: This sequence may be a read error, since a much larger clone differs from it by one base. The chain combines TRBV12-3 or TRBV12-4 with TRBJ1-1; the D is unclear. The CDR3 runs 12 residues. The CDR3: CASSLAYTEAYF. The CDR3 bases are TGTGCCAGCAGTTTAGCCTATACTGAAGCTTACTTT.

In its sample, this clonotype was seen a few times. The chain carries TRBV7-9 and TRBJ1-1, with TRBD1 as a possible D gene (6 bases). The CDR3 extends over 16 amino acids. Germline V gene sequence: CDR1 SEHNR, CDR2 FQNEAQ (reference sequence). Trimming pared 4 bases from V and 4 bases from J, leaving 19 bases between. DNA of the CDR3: TGTGCCAGCAGCTCGAATTCTGGACAGCGTGCCACTGAAGCTTTCTTT. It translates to CASSSNSGQRATEAFF.

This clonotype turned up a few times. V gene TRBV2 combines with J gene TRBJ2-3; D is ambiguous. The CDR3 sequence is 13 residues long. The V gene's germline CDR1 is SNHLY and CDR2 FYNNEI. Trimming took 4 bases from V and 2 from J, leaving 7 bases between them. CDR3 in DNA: TGTGCCAGCAGTGGCGCGTTCACAGATACGCAGTATTTT. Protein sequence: CASSGAFTDTQYF.

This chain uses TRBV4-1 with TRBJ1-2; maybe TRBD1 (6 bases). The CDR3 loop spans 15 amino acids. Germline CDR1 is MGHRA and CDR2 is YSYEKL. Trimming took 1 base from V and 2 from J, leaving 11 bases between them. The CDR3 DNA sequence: TGCGCCAGCAGCCAAGTCCCAGGGGAGAACTATGGCTACACCTTC. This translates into CASSQVPGENYGYTF.

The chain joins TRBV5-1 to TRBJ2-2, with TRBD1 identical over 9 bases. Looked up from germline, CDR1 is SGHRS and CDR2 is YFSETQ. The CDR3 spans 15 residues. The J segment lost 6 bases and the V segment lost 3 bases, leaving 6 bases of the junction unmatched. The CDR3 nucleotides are TGCGCCAGCAGCTCCCGGAACAGGGGGCCCGGGGAGCTGTTTTTT. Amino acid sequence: CASSSRNRGPGELFF.

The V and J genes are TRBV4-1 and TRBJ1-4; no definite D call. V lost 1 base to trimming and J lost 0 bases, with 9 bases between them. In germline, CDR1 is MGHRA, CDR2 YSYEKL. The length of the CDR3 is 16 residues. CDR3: CASSQVSPATNEKLFF. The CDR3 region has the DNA TGCGCCAGCAGCCAAGTGTCCCCTGCAACTAATGAAAAACTGTTTTTT.

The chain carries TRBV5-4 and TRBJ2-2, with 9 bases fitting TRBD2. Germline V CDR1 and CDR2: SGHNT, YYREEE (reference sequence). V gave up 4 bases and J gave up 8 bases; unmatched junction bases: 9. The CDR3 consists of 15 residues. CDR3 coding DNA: TGTGCCAGCAGCATGGGACTAGCCTCATTAGGGGAGCTGTTTTTT. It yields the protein CASSMGLASLGELFF.

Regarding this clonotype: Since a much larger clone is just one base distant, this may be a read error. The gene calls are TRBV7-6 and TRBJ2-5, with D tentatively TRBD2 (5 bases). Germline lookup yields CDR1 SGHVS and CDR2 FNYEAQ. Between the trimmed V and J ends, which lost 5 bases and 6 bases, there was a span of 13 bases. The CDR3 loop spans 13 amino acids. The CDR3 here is CASSPSGLKTQYF. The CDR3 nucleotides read TGTGCCAGCAGCCCCTCGGGGTTAAAGACCCAGTACTTC.

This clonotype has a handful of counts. The CDR3 loop reads CSVGQGVQPQHF. CDR3 nucleotides: TGCAGCGTAGGACAGGGGGTTCAGCCCCAGCATTTT. The chain is built from TRBV29-1 and TRBJ1-5; TRBD1 agrees at 10 bases. With V trimmed by 6 bases and J by 6 bases, 2 bases remained unmatched. The CDR3 consists of 12 residues. Per germline, CDR1 SQVTM and CDR2 ANQGSEA.

For the CDR3, the DNA is TGTGCCAGCATCCAACCAAATCAGCCCCAGCATTTT. This gives the protein CASIQPNQPQHF. J is TRBJ1-5 and V is TRBV27; D gene ambiguous. The germline V and J ends were trimmed by 7 bases and 4 bases, with 8 bases remaining between them. Germline loops: CDR1 MNHEY, CDR2 SMNVEV (reference sequence). This CDR3 comprises 12 residues.